Listed below are T cell receptor beta chains from one sample, sequenced in a study of T cell responses to AZD1222 COVID-19 vaccine. Profiled with immunoSEQ multiplex PCR; TCRdb holds only in-frame clones, not every one. The sample lists roughly 200,000 clones, about 92% occurring once. The source was peripheral blood, collected on day 0 of MenACWY control vaccination. All receptors derive from an adult in good health. CDR3s include the opening cysteine and the closing phenylalanine or tryptophan. Each record gives: clone size, D gene, J gene, V gene, CDR3 DNA, CDR3 protein. The D gene is left open where the match is weak. Only part of the rows carry a size: once, few, many, or a class if the clone is expanded.

clone_size: .; d_call: .; j_call: TRBJ1-3; v_call: TRBV7-2; cdr3_nt: TGTGCCAGCAGTTGGGACGGCCGCTCTGGAAACACCATATATTTT; cdr3_aa: CASSWDGRSGNTIYF
clone_size: .; d_call: TRBD1; j_call: TRBJ1-2; v_call: TRBV28; cdr3_nt: TGTGCCAGCAGCAGACAGGGTAGCTATGGCTACACCTTC; cdr3_aa: CASSRQGSYGYTF
clone_size: .; d_call: .; j_call: TRBJ1-6; v_call: TRBV5-4; cdr3_nt: TGTGCCAGCAGCCCCGGGTCAACTGGGCGTTCACCCCTCCACTTT; cdr3_aa: CASSPGSTGRSPLHF
clone_size: .; d_call: TRBD2; j_call: TRBJ2-5; v_call: TRBV7-7; cdr3_nt: TGTGCTAGCAGCTTAGCGGGGGACCAAGAGACCCAGTACTTC; cdr3_aa: CASSLAGDQETQYF
clone_size: .; d_call: .; j_call: TRBJ1-1; v_call: TRBV12-3/TRBV12-4; cdr3_nt: TGTGCCAGCAGGCCGCCTGGCACTGAAGCTTTCTTT; cdr3_aa: CASRPPGTEAFF
clone_size: once; d_call: .; j_call: TRBJ1-5; v_call: TRBV4-3; cdr3_nt: TGCGCCAGCAGCCAAGAGGGCGGGAAAGGCCAGCCCCAGCATTTT; cdr3_aa: CASSQEGGKGQPQHF
clone_size: .; d_call: .; j_call: TRBJ1-2; v_call: TRBV7-8; cdr3_nt: TGTGCCAGCAGCGCCTGGACGAGAGGCTACACCTTC; cdr3_aa: CASSAWTRGYTF
clone_size: .; d_call: TRBD1; j_call: TRBJ1-2; v_call: TRBV28; cdr3_nt: TGTGCCAGCAGCCGGGACAGGAGCTATGGCTACACCTTC; cdr3_aa: CASSRDRSYGYTF
clone_size: .; d_call: .; j_call: TRBJ1-1; v_call: TRBV6-2/TRBV6-3; cdr3_nt: TGTGCCAGCAGTCAAGGCCACGAGGCGGCTTTCTTT; cdr3_aa: CASSQGHEAAFF
clone_size: .; d_call: .; j_call: TRBJ2-2; v_call: TRBV27; cdr3_nt: TGTGCCAGCAGGAGAGTTACCGGGGAGCTGTTTTTT; cdr3_aa: CASRRVTGELFF
clone_size: .; d_call: .; j_call: TRBJ2-5; v_call: TRBV7-2; cdr3_nt: TGTGCCAGCGGACGGTATCCTCAAGAGACCCAGTACTTC; cdr3_aa: CASGRYPQETQYF
clone_size: .; d_call: .; j_call: TRBJ2-3; v_call: TRBV11-2; cdr3_nt: TGTGCCAGCAGCCCGGCGACTGGTTACACAGATACGCAGTATTTT; cdr3_aa: CASSPATGYTDTQYF
clone_size: .; d_call: TRBD1; j_call: TRBJ1-6; v_call: TRBV25-1; cdr3_nt: TGTGCCAGCATGGGACAGGGGCTATCACCCCTCCACTTT; cdr3_aa: CASMGQGLSPLHF
clone_size: .; d_call: .; j_call: TRBJ1-4; v_call: TRBV19; cdr3_nt: TGTGCCAGTACCCCATGGGGACCTAATGAAAAACTGTTTTTT; cdr3_aa: CASTPWGPNEKLFF
clone_size: .; d_call: .; j_call: TRBJ1-6; v_call: TRBV11-2; cdr3_nt: TGTGCCAGCAGCTCCTTGACAGTAGGGAATTCACCCCTCCACTTT; cdr3_aa: CASSSLTVGNSPLHF
clone_size: .; d_call: .; j_call: TRBJ1-5; v_call: TRBV6-2/TRBV6-3; cdr3_nt: TGTGCCAGCAGCCCCCCCGTTCAGCCCCAGCATTTT; cdr3_aa: CASSPPVQPQHF
clone_size: .; d_call: .; j_call: TRBJ2-7; v_call: TRBV6-5; cdr3_nt: TGTGCCAGCAGACAAGGGTCGTACGAGCAGTACTTC; cdr3_aa: CASRQGSYEQYF
clone_size: .; d_call: .; j_call: TRBJ1-2; v_call: TRBV7-2; cdr3_nt: TGTGCCAGCAGCTTTGACGCCGGGGGCTACACCTTC; cdr3_aa: CASSFDAGGYTF
clone_size: .; d_call: .; j_call: TRBJ1-4; v_call: TRBV5-4; cdr3_nt: TGTGCCAGCAGCTTAGGGAGGGCCTCTGATAATGAAAAACTGTTTTTT; cdr3_aa: CASSLGRASDNEKLFF
clone_size: .; d_call: TRBD2; j_call: TRBJ2-5; v_call: TRBV10-2; cdr3_nt: TGCGCCAGCGTTGGGACTAGCGGGGTCGAGACCCAGTACTTC; cdr3_aa: CASVGTSGVETQYF
clone_size: .; d_call: TRBD2; j_call: TRBJ2-5; v_call: TRBV7-9; cdr3_nt: TGTGCCAGCAGCTTCGGAAGTAGCGGGGGCCAAGAGACCCAGTACTTC; cdr3_aa: CASSFGSSGGQETQYF
clone_size: .; d_call: .; j_call: TRBJ2-3; v_call: TRBV5-6; cdr3_nt: TGTGCCAGCAGCTTGGATAGGGGCGCAGATACGCAGTATTTT; cdr3_aa: CASSLDRGADTQYF
clone_size: .; d_call: .; j_call: TRBJ2-1; v_call: TRBV18; cdr3_nt: TGTGCCAGCTCACCATCTCCCGGGAGAAACAACCGAGGTGAGCAGTTCTTC; cdr3_aa: CASSPSPGRNNRGEQFF
clone_size: .; d_call: TRBD1; j_call: TRBJ1-5; v_call: TRBV6-2/TRBV6-3; cdr3_nt: TGTGCCAGCAGTTACGGGACAGGGGTGGGCAATCAGCCCCAGCATTTT; cdr3_aa: CASSYGTGVGNQPQHF
clone_size: once; d_call: .; j_call: TRBJ2-1; v_call: TRBV19; cdr3_nt: TGTGCCAGTTCTTTAGCGAGATACAATGAGCAGTTCTTC; cdr3_aa: CASSLARYNEQFF